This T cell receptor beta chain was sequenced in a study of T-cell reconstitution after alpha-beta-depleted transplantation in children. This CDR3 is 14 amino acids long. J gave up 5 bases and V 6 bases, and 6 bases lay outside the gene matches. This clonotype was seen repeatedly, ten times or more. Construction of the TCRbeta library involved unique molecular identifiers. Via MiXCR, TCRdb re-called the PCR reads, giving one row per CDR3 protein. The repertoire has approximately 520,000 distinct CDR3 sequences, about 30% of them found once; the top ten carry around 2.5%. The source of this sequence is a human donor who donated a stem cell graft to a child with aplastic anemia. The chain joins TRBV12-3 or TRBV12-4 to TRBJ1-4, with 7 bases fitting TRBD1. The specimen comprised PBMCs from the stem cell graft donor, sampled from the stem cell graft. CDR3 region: CASRAETGNEKLFF. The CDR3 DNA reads TGTGCCAGCAGGGCTGAGACAGGGAATGAAAAACTGTTTTTT.